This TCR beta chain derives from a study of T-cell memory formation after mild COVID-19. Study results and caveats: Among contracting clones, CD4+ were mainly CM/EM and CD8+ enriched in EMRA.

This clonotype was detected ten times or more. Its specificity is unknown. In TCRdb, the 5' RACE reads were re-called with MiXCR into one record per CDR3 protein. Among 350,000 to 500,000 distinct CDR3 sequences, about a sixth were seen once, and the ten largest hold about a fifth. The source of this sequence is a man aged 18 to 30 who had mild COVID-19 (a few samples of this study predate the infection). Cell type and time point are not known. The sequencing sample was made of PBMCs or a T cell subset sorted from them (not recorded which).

The CDR3 spells CASSQRSVGSGLAGFEQFF. The CDR3 DNA follows: TGTGCCAGCAGCCAACGAAGCGTCGGGAGCGGACTAGCGGGGTTTGAGCAGTTCTTC. The rearrangement joins TRBV3-1 to TRBJ2-1, with 12 nucleotides matching TRBD2. Germline V gives CDR1 LGHDT, CDR2 YNNKEL (reference sequence). The CDR3 has 19 amino acids. Trimming removed 2 bases from V and 9 bases from J; junction bases left unmatched: 17.